This T cell receptor (beta chain) was sequenced during a study of a mutant IDH1 vaccine in newly diagnosed glioma. Study context: Prior therapy was radiotherapy, temozolomide, or both; most received both.

Study-wide points: Changes in the top peripheral T cell clonotypes seemingly had no bearing on pseudoprogression.

CDR1 SQVTM and CDR2 ANQGSEA come from the germline V gene. This CDR3 has 16 amino acids. Germline trimming cut 6 bases from V and 4 bases from J; bases unmatched to any gene: 13. Details on this clone: Its antigen is as yet unknown.

TCRdb keeps only in-frame clones here, not all; method: immunoSEQ multiplex PCR. The sample consists of tens of thousands of clones, around 80% of them appearing once. The sample's time point: week 5, during vaccination. Topical imiquimod was applied with each vaccine dose, which held 300 ug of mutant IDH1 20-mer peptide. Donors had new WHO grade 3 or 4 IDH1-mutant, ATRX-lost astrocytomas. The rearrangement uses TRBV29-1 and TRBJ1-5; TRBD1 matches at 9 bases. The material was PBMCs, obtained from a glioma patient whose treatment included an IDH1 peptide vaccine. The clonotype comes from a middle-aged woman with glioma. Written as DNA, the CDR3 is TGCAGCGTGTCGGGGCGGGGGACAGGGATTAATCAGCCCCAGCATTTT. Residues: CSVSGRGTGINQPQHF.